The 13 T cell receptor beta chains given below trace back to one sample, sequenced in a study of cytomegalovirus exposure and HLA in healthy donors. PCR amplification relied on 60 Vbeta primers (plus 13 Jbeta primers). Repertoires were generated with immunoSEQ multiplex PCR, while TCRdb's copy carries only in-frame clones and drops some. In the table there are 150,000 to 200,000 clones, 60% to 80% of which are singletons. The sample taken for sequencing was PBMCs. These receptors were taken from a woman in her forties or fifties in good health and CMV-seropositive.

The chain recombines TRBV6-5 with TRBJ2-7; perhaps TRBD2 as D (7 bases). Germline CDR1 reads MNHEY; CDR2 reads SVGAGI. V lost 6 bases to trimming and J lost 4 bases, with 19 bases between them. This CDR3 comprises 15 residues. CDR3 residues: CASRGGGAQTYEQYF. As DNA, the CDR3 is TGTGCCAGCAGGGGAGGGGGAGCACAAACTTACGAGCAGTACTTC.

The DNA for the CDR3 is TGTGCCAGCAGCTTAGGGGGCGGGTTCGAAGATACGCAGTATTTT. Translating gives CASSLGGGFEDTQYF. This sequence joins TRBV7-3 and TRBJ2-3, with D possibly matching TRBD1 (6 bases). CDR3 length equals 15 residues. Per the germline V gene, CDR1 is SGHTA and CDR2 is FQGTGA. V was cut by 2 bases and J by 5 bases, with 14 bases left in between.

This clone was recorded only once. The rearrangement joins TRBV28 to TRBJ2-1, with 9 nucleotides matching TRBD2. The CDR3 contains 15 residues. V lost 8 bases to trimming and J lost 8 bases; unmatched junction nucleotides: 13. In germline, CDR1 is MDHEN, CDR2 SYDVKM. DNA for the CDR3: TGTGCCAGCGGATCTTATGCGGGGGGGCTCTATGAGCAGTTCTTC. It yields the protein CASGSYAGGLYEQFF.

The genes are TRBV2 and TRBJ2-4; possibly TRBD2 for D (5 bases). Trimming took off 1 base at V and 6 bases at J, with 19 bases between the two ends. The germline CDR1 and CDR2 sequences are SNHLY and FYNNEI. The CDR3 covers 17 residues. The CDR3 bases are TGTGCCAGCAGTGAAGGGACTTACCAGAGAGGTGGAAACATTCAGTACTTC. Its translation: CASSEGTYQRGGNIQYF.

This chain links TRBV28 with TRBJ1-6, with 7 bases that match TRBD1. Germline V gives CDR1 MDHEN, CDR2 SYDVKM. CDR3 size: 15 residues. The V and J ends lost 3 bases and 6 bases, in that order; junction bases with no gene match: 5. The CDR3 loop reads CASSLSNRGNSPLHF. CDR3 DNA sequence: TGTGCCAGCAGTTTGTCAAACAGGGGTAATTCACCCCTCCACTTT.

The chain uses TRBV7-2 and TRBJ2-5; possible D gene TRBD1, 6 bases. With 1 base removed from V and 11 bases from J, the gap between germline ends came to 20 bases. The germline V gene encodes CDR1 SGHTA and CDR2 FQGNSA. The CDR3 runs 15 residues. CDR3 nucleotide sequence: TGTGCCAGCAGCTTAGGGGACACCTCATGGTGGGAGCAGTACTTC. Translated: CASSLGDTSWWEQYF.

The V call is TRBV6-1, the J call TRBJ2-7, with TRBD2 matching 7 bases. The CDR3 has 12 amino acids. In germline, CDR1 is MNHNS, CDR2 SASEGT. The trim removed 3 bases at V and 7 bases at J, leaving 3 bases unmatched. CDR3 coding DNA: TGTGCCAGCAGTGAGCTAGCGGAAGAGCAGTACTTC. Its translation is CASSELAEEQYF.

J is TRBJ2-1 and V is TRBV5-6; unclear D gene. Germline assignment: CDR1 SGHDT and CDR2 YYEEEE. V was pared by 0 bases and J by 4 bases, with 8 bases between. The length of the CDR3 is 14 residues. The CDR3, as DNA: TGTGCCAGCAGCTTGGGAGCTCCTTACAATGAGCAGTTCTTC. Translation gives CASSLGAPYNEQFF.

V usage is TRBV13 and J usage is TRBJ1-2; D might be TRBD1 (5 bases). This CDR3 has 13 residues. The V end lost 8 bases, the J end lost 2 bases, and 12 bases lay between the germline ends. Germline CDR1 is PRHDT and CDR2 is FYEKMQ (reference sequence). CDR3 loop: CASRRTTNYGYTF. As DNA, the CDR3 is TGTGCCAGCCGAAGGACAACCAACTATGGCTACACCTTC.

Here the CDR3 reads CASSLPGTGETGELFF. The DNA for the CDR3 is TGTGCCAGCAGCTTACCCGGGACAGGGGAAACCGGGGAGCTGTTTTTT. V and J are TRBV7-9 and TRBJ2-2, with 10 bases aligning to TRBD1. With V trimmed by 2 bases and J by 5 bases, 5 bases remained unmatched. The CDR3 sequence is 16 residues long. The germline gives CDR1 SEHNR, CDR2 FQNEAQ (reference sequence).

The V and J genes are TRBV6-5 and TRBJ2-1; TRBD2 matches at 12 bases. The CDR3 is 16 amino acids. Germline V CDR1 and CDR2: MNHEY, SVGAGI. V shed 0 bases and J 6 bases; nucleotides not matched to a gene: 3. The DNA of the CDR3 is TGTGCCAGCAGTTACTCGCTAGCGGGGGGGCTCAATGAGCAGTTCTTC. Translated, it gives CASSYSLAGGLNEQFF.

This clone was counted between two and nine times. The chain combines TRBV30 with TRBJ1-5, with 8 bases aligning to TRBD1. The germline V gene has CDR1 GTSNPN and CDR2 SVGIG (reference sequence). V shed 2 bases, J shed 5 bases, and the junction held 8 bases outside the gene matches. The CDR3 is 15 residues long. CDR3 nucleotide sequence: TGTGCCTGGAGTAACCAGGGGGCGAGAGATCAGCCCCAGCATTTT. This codes for CAWSNQGARDQPQHF.

The chain joins TRBV2 to TRBJ1-1; D uncertain. The V end lost 4 bases, the J end lost 0 bases, and 6 bases lay between the germline ends. The CDR3 extends over 13 amino acids. In germline, CDR1 is SNHLY, CDR2 FYNNEI. The CDR3 here is CASSVQLNTEAFF. The CDR3 DNA reads TGTGCCAGCAGTGTACAGCTGAACACTGAAGCTTTCTTT.